Listed below are T cell receptor beta chains from one sample, sequenced in a study of early stage breast cancer tumors. Profiling relied on immunoSEQ multiplex PCR, and the TCRdb table lists in-frame clones only, not all of them. The sample has about 28,000 clones, roughly four fifths seen once. Sequencing was done on a sample of blood. The receptors here all came from a person between 35 and 49 years old with breast cancer. Each CDR3 is given with its conserved first and last residue. D genes are given only for firm matches. Clone size appears in some rows only: once, few, many, or a class for an expanded clone.

>TRBJ2-6|NA|NA|TRBV19
TGTGCCAGTAGTATGAAGGTGTCTGGGGCCAACGTCCTGACTTTC
CASSMKVSGANVLTF
>TRBJ1-2|NA|TRBD1|TRBV6-6
TGTGCCAGCAGTTACCCGGGACAGAACTATGGCTACACCTTC
CASSYPGQNYGYTF
>TRBJ2-7|NA|TRBD1|TRBV6-6
TGTGCCAGCAGCCGGGGACAGGGGTCCTACGAGCAGTACTTC
CASSRGQGSYEQYF
>TRBJ2-7|NA|TRBD2|TRBV7-2
TGTGCCAGCAGCTTAACAGTTCTAGCGGGAACACTGTACGAGCAGTACTTC
CASSLTVLAGTLYEQYF
>TRBJ2-7|few|TRBD1|TRBV4-2
TGTGCCAGCAGCCAAGATCTAGTTCCCGGGACAGGGGCCTACGAGCAGTACTTC
CASSQDLVPGTGAYEQYF
>TRBJ1-5|NA|NA|TRBV6-5
TGTGCCAGCAGGTTGGGGAGGAATCAGCCCCAGCATTTT
CASRLGRNQPQHF
>TRBJ1-3|NA|NA|TRBV4-1
TGCGCCAGCAGCCTAGATAGCTCTGGAAACACCATATATTTT
CASSLDSSGNTIYF
>TRBJ2-2|NA|NA|TRBV27
TGTGCCAGCAGTTACGCCGCGGCGAACACCGGGGAGCTGTTTTTT
CASSYAAANTGELFF
>TRBJ2-5|NA|TRBD2|TRBV11-3
TGTGCCAGCAGCTTAATAGCGGGAGCGCTTGAGACCCAGTACTTC
CASSLIAGALETQYF
>TRBJ1-1|NA|NA|TRBV4-3
TGCGCCAGCAGCCAAAACCATCAAGGGCGGGCGGCTTTCTTT
CASSQNHQGRAAFF
>TRBJ2-7|once|TRBD2|TRBV27
TGTGCCAGCAGTTCGGGACTAGCGGGAGTGGGAGTACGCGAGCAGTACTTC
CASSSGLAGVGVREQYF
>TRBJ2-1|NA|NA|TRBV6-1
TGTGCCAGCAGTTTCGACAGTCATGAGCAGTTCTTC
CASSFDSHEQFF
>TRBJ2-3|NA|NA|TRBV7-3
TGTGCCAGCAGCTTAAACCCGAGCACAGATACGCAGTATTTT
CASSLNPSTDTQYF
>TRBJ2-3|NA|TRBD1|TRBV5-1
TGCGCCAGCAGCTTCGCCCGGGACAGGGTGGCAGATACGCAGTATTTT
CASSFARDRVADTQYF
>TRBJ2-2|NA|NA|TRBV18
TGTGCCAGCTCACCATTTAGGGACACCGGGGAGCTGTTTTTT
CASSPFRDTGELFF
>TRBJ2-7|once|NA|TRBV21-1
TGTGCCAGCAGCAAAGTGGCAGCAGTCTCCTACGAGCAGTACTTC
CASSKVAAVSYEQYF
>TRBJ2-7|NA|NA|TRBV28
TGTGCCAGCAGGGAAAGATTCCCCTACGAGCAGTACTTC
CASRERFPYEQYF
>TRBJ2-7|few|TRBD1|TRBV12-5
TGTGCTAGTGGTCACCCGGACAGGGGGCTCGAGCAGTACTTC
CASGHPDRGLEQYF
>TRBJ2-7|NA|TRBD2|TRBV7-2
TGTGCCAGCAGCTTCAGTCTAGCGGTCTCCTACGAGCAGTACTTC
CASSFSLAVSYEQYF
>TRBJ1-5|NA|NA|TRBV7-8
TGTGCCAGCAGCCGCCGGACAGATAATCAGCCCCAGCATTTT
CASSRRTDNQPQHF
>TRBJ2-3|NA|TRBD2|TRBV12-5
TGTGCTAGTGCTTGGGGCGGGAGAAGCACAGATACGCAGTATTTT
CASAWGGRSTDTQYF
>TRBJ1-3|few|NA|TRBV5-1
TGCGCCAGCAGCACCCAGGGGTCTGGAAACACCATATATTTT
CASSTQGSGNTIYF
>TRBJ2-7|NA|NA|TRBV6-6
TGTGCCAGCAGTTACTCGGGTAGCGTAAAAGCCTACGAGCAGTACTTC
CASSYSGSVKAYEQYF
>TRBJ2-5|NA|NA|TRBV5-1
TGCGCCAGCAGCCTCGAACAGGGATGGGAGACCCAGTACTTC
CASSLEQGWETQYF
>TRBJ1-1|NA|NA|TRBV9
TGTGCCAGCAGCGTAGACGGAGGGAACACTGAAGCTTTCTTT
CASSVDGGNTEAFF
>TRBJ2-3|once|NA|TRBV19
TGTGCCAGTAGTCCCGCCGGGGGAAACACAGATACGCAGTATTTT
CASSPAGGNTDTQYF
>TRBJ1-5|NA|NA|TRBV6-1
TGTGCCAGCAGTTGGGAGCCTAATCAGCCCCAGCATTTT
CASSWEPNQPQHF
>TRBJ1-5|NA|NA|TRBV27
TGTGCCAGCAGTCCGGGTGGGTGGGCAGGAGTTGTCAATCAGCCCCAGCATTTT
CASSPGGWAGVVNQPQHF
>TRBJ1-1|NA|TRBD1|TRBV10-3
TGTGCCACTCAAACCCAGGACAGGGCTGTGGAAGCTTTCTTT
CATQTQDRAVEAFF
>TRBJ1-2|NA|NA|TRBV4-1
TGCGCCAGCAGCCAAGTCGGGGGGGTGCGTGGCTACACCTTC
CASSQVGGVRGYTF
>TRBJ2-7|NA|TRBD1|TRBV27
TGTGCCAGCAGTCTCGGGACAGGGTCCTACGAGCAGTACTTC
CASSLGTGSYEQYF
>TRBJ1-5|few|NA|TRBV6-1
TGTGCCAGCAGTGACCGGGACCCCCATCCCCAGCATTTT
CASSDRDPHPQHF
>TRBJ2-1|NA|TRBD2|TRBV27
TGTGCCAGCAGTCCAGTGGGGAGCGGGGGCCGCCCCAATGAGCAGTTCTTC
CASSPVGSGGRPNEQFF
>TRBJ1-4|NA|NA|TRBV4-1
TGCGCCAGCAGCCCCGAGGTTGGGGGTGAAAAACTGTTTTTT
CASSPEVGGEKLFF
>TRBJ1-1|NA|TRBD1|TRBV11-3
TGTGCCAGCAGCTTATACGACAGGGACACTGAAGCTTTCTTT
CASSLYDRDTEAFF
>TRBJ2-7|NA|NA|TRBV7-9
TGTGCCAGCAGCAGGGACCAGCGCTACGAGCAGTACTTC
CASSRDQRYEQYF
>TRBJ2-7|few|NA|TRBV10-2
TGCGCCAGCAGTGAGTCTAGCCGGGAGATCAAGTACGAGCAGTACTTC
CASSESSREIKYEQYF
>TRBJ2-3|NA|NA|TRBV7-3
TGTGCCAGCAGCTTAAACCAGCCCCCCGATACGCAGTATTTT
CASSLNQPPDTQYF
>TRBJ1-1|few|TRBD1|TRBV11-2
TGTGCCAGCAGCCAGACAGGGATGGTGGACACTGAAGCTTTCTTT
CASSQTGMVDTEAFF
>TRBJ1-3|few|NA|TRBV28
TGTGCCAGCAGCGTCAGCAGGGATGGAAACACCATATATTTT
CASSVSRDGNTIYF
>TRBJ2-1|NA|TRBD2|TRBV7-2
TGTGCCAGCAGCTTAGCGCTGCGCGGGAGGGCTCAGGGTGAGCAGTTCTTC
CASSLALRGRAQGEQFF
>TRBJ1-2|NA|NA|TRBV13
TGTGCCAGCAGCTTACTTATTATGTCCCGGGCAGGGGAGGGTAACTATGGCTACACCTTC
CASSLLIMSRAGEGNYGYTF
>TRBJ2-7|once|TRBD1|TRBV9
TGTGCCAGCAGCCCGACAGGGGATCCACTATACGAGCAGTACTTC
CASSPTGDPLYEQYF
>TRBJ1-2|few|TRBD1|TRBV2
TGTGCCAGCAGGCAGGGACAGGGGGGGGATGGCTACACCTTC
CASRQGQGGDGYTF
>TRBJ1-1|NA|TRBD1|TRBV5-4
TGTGCCAGCAGCTGGGACAGCCAGAACACTGAAGCTTTCTTT
CASSWDSQNTEAFF
>TRBJ2-2|NA|NA|TRBV30
TGTGCCTGGAGTGTATTCGGGTCGACCACGGGAAGGGAGCTGTTTTTT
CAWSVFGSTTGRELFF
>TRBJ2-1|NA|TRBD2|TRBV5-4
TGTGCCAGCAGCTTACCGGGACTAGCGGGAAATGAGCAGTTCTTC
CASSLPGLAGNEQFF
>TRBJ1-1|once|NA|TRBV25-1
TGTGCCAGCAGTGTCCGGGACACTCCGAACACTGAAGCTTTCTTT
CASSVRDTPNTEAFF
>TRBJ2-3|NA|NA|TRBV2
TGTGCCAGCAGTGAAGTCGACCCCCAAACGCAGTATTTT
CASSEVDPQTQYF
>TRBJ2-7|NA|TRBD1|TRBV7-2
TGTGCCAGCAGCTTTGGGGACAGGGGCTACGAGCAGTACTTC
CASSFGDRGYEQYF
>TRBJ2-1|NA|NA|TRBV2
TGTGCCAGCAGTGGAGAAGCGGTCTCATCATCCTACAATGAGCAGTTCTTC
CASSGEAVSSSYNEQFF
>TRBJ2-3|NA|NA|TRBV19
TGTGCCAGTAGTTCGCCGGTTGGCCGGGGGCCAGATACGCAGTATTTT
CASSSPVGRGPDTQYF
>TRBJ2-3|NA|TRBD1|TRBV19
TGTGCCAGTAGTCAGGGGGCGCGAGATACGCAGTATTTT
CASSQGARDTQYF
>TRBJ2-3|NA|NA|TRBV5-1
TGCGCCAGCAGCTCCGGGACTTACAGAGCAGATACGCAGTATTTT
CASSSGTYRADTQYF
>TRBJ2-1|NA|TRBD2|TRBV7-3
TGTGCCAGCAGCAGGGCCGGGACTAGCGGGAGAAGTGAGCAGTTCTTC
CASSRAGTSGRSEQFF
>TRBJ1-2|NA|NA|TRBV7-9
TGTGCCAGCAGCGTTGACAGCGCGCCTAGAAATGGCTACACCTTC
CASSVDSAPRNGYTF
>TRBJ1-1|NA|NA|TRBV9
TGTGCCAGCAGCGTAGATAGTGTGAACACTGAAGCTTTCTTT
CASSVDSVNTEAFF
>TRBJ2-1|NA|NA|TRBV18
TGTGCCAGCTCACCTCAGGGAGCTAATGAGCAGTTCTTC
CASSPQGANEQFF
>TRBJ2-3|NA|TRBD2|TRBV6-6
TGTGCCAGCAGCAGAGCCGGGACTAGCGGGGCAGATACGCAGTATTTT
CASSRAGTSGADTQYF
>TRBJ2-3|NA|NA|TRBV4-3
TGCGCCAGCAGCCAGGGACTCACAGATACGCAGTATTTT
CASSQGLTDTQYF